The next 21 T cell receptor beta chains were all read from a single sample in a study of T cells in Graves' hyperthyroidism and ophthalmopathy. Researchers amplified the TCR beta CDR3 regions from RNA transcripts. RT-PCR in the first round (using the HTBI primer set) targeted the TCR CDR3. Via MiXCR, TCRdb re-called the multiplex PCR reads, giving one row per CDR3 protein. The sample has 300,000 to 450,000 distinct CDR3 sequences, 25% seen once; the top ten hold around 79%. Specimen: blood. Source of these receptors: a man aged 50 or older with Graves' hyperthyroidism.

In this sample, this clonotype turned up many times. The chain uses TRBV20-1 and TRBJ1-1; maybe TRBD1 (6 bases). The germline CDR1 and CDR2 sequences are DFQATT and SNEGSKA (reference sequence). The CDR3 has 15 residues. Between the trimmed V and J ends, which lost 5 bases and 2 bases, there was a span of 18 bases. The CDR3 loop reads CSASDVLRGNTEAFF. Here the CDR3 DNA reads TGCAGTGCTTCCGATGTGCTCAGGGGCAACACTGAAGCTTTCTTT.

CDR3 nucleotides: TGTGCCAGCAGCTTAGTCCGACGGGCCTCGGACTCCTACGAGCAGTACTTC. Protein product: CASSLVRRASDSYEQYF. This sequence joins TRBV11-3 and TRBJ2-7, with D uncertain. The CDR3 extends over 17 amino acids. The germline CDR1 and CDR2 sequences are SGHNT and YENEEA. The V end lost 1 base, the J end lost 0 bases, and 16 bases lay between the germline ends.

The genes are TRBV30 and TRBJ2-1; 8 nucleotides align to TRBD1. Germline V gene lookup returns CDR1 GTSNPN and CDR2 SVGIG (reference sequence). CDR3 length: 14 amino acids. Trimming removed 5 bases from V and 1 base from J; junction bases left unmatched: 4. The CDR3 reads CAWRTGRSYNEQFF. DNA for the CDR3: TGTGCCTGGCGGACAGGGCGGTCCTACAATGAGCAGTTCTTC.

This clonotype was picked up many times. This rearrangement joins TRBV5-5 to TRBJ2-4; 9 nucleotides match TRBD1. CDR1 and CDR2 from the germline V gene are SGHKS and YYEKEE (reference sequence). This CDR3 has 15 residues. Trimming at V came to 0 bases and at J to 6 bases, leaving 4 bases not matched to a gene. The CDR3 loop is CASSLAGTGLNIQYF. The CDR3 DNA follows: TGTGCCAGCAGCTTGGCGGGGACAGGGCTAAACATTCAGTACTTC.

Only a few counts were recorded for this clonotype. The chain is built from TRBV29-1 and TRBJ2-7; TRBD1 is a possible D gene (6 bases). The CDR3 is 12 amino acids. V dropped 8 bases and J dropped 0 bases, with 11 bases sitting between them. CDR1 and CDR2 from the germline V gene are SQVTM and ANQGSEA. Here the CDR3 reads CSWGTNSYEQYF. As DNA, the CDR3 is TGCAGCTGGGGGACAAACTCCTACGAGCAGTACTTC.

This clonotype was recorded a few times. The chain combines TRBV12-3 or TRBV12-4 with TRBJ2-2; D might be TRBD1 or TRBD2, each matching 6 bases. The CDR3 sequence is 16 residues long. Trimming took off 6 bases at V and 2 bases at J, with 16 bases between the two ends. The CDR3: CASSPTSGGNTGELFF. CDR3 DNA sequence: TGTGCCAGCAGCCCTACGTCCGGGGGCAACACCGGGGAGCTGTTTTTT.

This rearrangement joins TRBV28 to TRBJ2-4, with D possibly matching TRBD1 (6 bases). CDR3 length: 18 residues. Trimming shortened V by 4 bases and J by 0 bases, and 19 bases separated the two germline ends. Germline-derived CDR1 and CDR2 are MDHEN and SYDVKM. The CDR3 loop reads CASSYGARGPVAKNIQYF. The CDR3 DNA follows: TGTGCCAGCAGTTACGGGGCCAGGGGACCTGTAGCCAAAAACATTCAGTACTTC.

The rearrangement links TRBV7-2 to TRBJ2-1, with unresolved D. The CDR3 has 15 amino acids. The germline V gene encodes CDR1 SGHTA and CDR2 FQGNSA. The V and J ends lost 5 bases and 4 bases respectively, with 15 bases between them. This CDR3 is CASSPPPVGYNEQFF. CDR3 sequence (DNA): TGTGCCAGCAGCCCCCCCCCCGTGGGGTACAATGAGCAGTTCTTC.

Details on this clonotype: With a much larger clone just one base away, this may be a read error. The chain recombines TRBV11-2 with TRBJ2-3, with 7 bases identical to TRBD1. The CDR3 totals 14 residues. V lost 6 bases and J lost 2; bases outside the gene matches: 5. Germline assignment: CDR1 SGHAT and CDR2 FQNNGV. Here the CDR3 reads CASRQGRDTDTQYF. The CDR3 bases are TGTGCCAGCAGACAGGGGCGAGACACAGATACGCAGTATTTT.

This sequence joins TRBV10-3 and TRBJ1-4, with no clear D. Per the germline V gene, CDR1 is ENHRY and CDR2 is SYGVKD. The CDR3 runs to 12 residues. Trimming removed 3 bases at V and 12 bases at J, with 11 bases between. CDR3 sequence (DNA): TGTGCCATCAGTGACAGTGCGAGGGAACTGTTTTTT. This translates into CAISDSARELFF.

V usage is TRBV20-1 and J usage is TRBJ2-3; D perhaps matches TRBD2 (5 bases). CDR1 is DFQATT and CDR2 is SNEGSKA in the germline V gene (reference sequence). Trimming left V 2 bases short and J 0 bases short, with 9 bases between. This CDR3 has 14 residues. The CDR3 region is CSARIRESTDTQYF. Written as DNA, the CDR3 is TGCAGTGCTAGAATACGGGAAAGCACAGATACGCAGTATTTT.

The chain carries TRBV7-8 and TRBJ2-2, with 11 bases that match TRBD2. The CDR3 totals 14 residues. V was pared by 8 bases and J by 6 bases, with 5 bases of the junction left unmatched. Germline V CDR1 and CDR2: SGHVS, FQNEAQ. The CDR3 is CASRTSGSAGELFF. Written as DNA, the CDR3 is TGTGCCAGCCGGACTAGCGGGTCCGCCGGGGAGCTGTTTTTT.

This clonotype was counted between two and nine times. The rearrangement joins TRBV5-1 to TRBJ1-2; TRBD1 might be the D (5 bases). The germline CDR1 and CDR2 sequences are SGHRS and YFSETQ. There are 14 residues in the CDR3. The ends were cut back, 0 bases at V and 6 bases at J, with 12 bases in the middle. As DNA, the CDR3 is TGCGCCAGCAGCTTGGGCAGGGATCTCCATGGCTACACCTTC. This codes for CASSLGRDLHGYTF. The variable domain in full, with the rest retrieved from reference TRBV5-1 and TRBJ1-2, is KAGVTQTPRYLIKTRGQQVTLSCSPISGHRSVSWYQQTPGQGLQFLFEYFSETQRNKGNFPGRFSGRQFSNSRSEMNVSTLELGDSALYLCASSLGRDLHGYTFGSGTRLTVV.

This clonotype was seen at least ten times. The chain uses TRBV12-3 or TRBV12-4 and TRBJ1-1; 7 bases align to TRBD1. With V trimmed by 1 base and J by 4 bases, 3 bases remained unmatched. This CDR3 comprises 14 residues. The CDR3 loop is CASSLGQGLTEAFF. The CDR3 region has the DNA TGTGCCAGCAGTTTAGGACAGGGCCTCACTGAAGCTTTCTTT.

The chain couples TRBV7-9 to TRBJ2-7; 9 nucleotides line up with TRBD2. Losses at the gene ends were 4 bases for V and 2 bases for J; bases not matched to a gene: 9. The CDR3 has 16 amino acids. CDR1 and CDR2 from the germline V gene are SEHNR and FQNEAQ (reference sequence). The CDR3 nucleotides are TGTGCCAGCAGCTCCCCGCGGGGGGGCTCCACCTACGAGCAGTACTTC. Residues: CASSSPRGGSTYEQYF.

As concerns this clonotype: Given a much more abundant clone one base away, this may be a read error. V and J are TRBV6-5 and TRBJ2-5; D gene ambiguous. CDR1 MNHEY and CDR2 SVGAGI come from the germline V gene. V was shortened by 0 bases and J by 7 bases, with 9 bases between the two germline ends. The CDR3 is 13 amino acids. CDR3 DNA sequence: TGTGCCAGCAGTTACTCGGTTGTAGTGACCCAGTACTTC. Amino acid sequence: CASSYSVVVTQYF.

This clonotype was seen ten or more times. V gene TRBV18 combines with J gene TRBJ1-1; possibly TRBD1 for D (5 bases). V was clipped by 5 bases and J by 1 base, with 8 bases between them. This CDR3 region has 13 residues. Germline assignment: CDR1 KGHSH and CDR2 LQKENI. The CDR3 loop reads CASSVGQNTEAFF. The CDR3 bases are TGTGCCAGCTCAGTCGGACAGAACACTGAAGCTTTCTTT.

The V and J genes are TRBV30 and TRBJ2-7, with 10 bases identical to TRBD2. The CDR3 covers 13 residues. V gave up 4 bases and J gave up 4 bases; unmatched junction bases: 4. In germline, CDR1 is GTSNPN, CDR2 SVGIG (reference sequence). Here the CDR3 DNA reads TGTGCCTGGACTAGCGGGAGTAGGTACGAGCAGTACTTC. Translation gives CAWTSGSRYEQYF.

Here the CDR3 reads CASSEPGGGLAGGTDTQYF. CDR3 nucleotide sequence: TGTGCCAGCAGTGAACCGGGGGGGGGACTAGCGGGGGGCACAGATACGCAGTATTTT. The chain joins TRBV2 to TRBJ2-3; 14 bases fit TRBD2. This CDR3 is built from 19 residues. Germline loops: CDR1 SNHLY, CDR2 FYNNEI. The V segment lost 2 bases and the J segment 1 base; nucleotides outside the gene matches: 8.

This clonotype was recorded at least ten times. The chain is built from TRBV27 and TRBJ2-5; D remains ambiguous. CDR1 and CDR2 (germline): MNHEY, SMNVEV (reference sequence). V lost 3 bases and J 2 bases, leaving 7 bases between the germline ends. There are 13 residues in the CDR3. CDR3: CASSFLGQETQYF. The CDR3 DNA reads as TGTGCCAGCAGTTTCCTAGGGCAAGAGACCCAGTACTTC.

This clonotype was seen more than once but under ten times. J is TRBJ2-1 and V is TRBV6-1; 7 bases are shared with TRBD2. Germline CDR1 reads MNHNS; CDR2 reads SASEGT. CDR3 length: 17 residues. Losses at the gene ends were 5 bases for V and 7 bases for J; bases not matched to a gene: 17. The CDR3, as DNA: TGTGCCAGCAGTCGTGAACCGGGAGGCGTCGTCAGGAATGAGCAGTTCTTC. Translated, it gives CASSREPGGVVRNEQFF.